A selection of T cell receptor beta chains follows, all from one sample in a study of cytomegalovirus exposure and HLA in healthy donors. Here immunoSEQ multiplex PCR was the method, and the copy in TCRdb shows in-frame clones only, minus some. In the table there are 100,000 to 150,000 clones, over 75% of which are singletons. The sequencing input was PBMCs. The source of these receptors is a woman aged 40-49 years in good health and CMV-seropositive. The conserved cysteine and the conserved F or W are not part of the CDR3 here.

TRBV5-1,ASSFMGGLGVSDTQY
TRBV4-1,ASSGGTSKVGELF
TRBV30,AWSLTGWGEAF
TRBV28,ASTSTVFQETQY
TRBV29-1,SAWGGAKNIQY
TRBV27,ASRRTGSSDQPQH
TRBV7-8,ASSPGYTIY
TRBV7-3,ASSSQTGLGETQY
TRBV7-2,ASSRRTGQKTQY
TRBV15,ATSRGAGMQAGGPGEQF
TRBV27,ASSLSPTGTNEKLF
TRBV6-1,ASSALQGDGYT
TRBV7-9,ASSLVAGVSYEQY
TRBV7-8,ASSLDGNSYNEQF
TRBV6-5,ASRRTRDTGELF
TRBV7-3,ASSRTSTDTQY
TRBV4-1,ASSPQGRDTQY
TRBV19,ASSTGQDERAETQY
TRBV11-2,ASSPSGYTGTDTQY
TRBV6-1,ASSRDFNYEQY
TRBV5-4,ASSTGTSGKNGEQY
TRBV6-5,ASSYEKYTEAF
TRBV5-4,ASSYISFAGYGYT
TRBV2,ASSQRGSQY
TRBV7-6,ASSLTSGGEQF
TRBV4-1,ASSRDLYQPQH
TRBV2,ASSDLLGGLGEQY
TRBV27,ASSFGTSGHYNEQF
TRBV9,ASSVETSATYEQY
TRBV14,ASSQRIAGYEQY
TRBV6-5,ASSTRDRKNIQY
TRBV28,ASSFQRSSAEAF
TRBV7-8,ASSSTLQSEQY
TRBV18,ASSPPSVPGELF
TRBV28,ASSHSQGTQY
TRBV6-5,ASTLRGSGANVLT
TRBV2,ASSASGTDTQY
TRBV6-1,ASSEYPGSGNQPQH
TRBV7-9,ASSLDPSGNVHEQY
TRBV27,ASRSFWAHEQY
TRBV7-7,ASSVTRYTEAF
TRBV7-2,ASSLDSGGRQPQH
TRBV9,ASSEGGGRVTQY
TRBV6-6,ASSLGHLSSYEQY
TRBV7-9,ASTPAGGSSYNEQF